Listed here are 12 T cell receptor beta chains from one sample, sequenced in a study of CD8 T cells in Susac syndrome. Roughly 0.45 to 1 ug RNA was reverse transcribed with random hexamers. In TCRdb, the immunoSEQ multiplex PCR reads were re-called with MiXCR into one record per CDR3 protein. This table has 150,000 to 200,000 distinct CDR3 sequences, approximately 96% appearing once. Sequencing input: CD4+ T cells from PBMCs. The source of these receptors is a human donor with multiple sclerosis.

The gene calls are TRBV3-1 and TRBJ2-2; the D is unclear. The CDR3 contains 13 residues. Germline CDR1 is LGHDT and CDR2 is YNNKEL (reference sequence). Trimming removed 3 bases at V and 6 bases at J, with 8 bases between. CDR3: CASSQGRSGELFF. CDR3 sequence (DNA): TGTGCCAGCAGCCAGGGTCGCTCCGGGGAGCTGTTTTTT.

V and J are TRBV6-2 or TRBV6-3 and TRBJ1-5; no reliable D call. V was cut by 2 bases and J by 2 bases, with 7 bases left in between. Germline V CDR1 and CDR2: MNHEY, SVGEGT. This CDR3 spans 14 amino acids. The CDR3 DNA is TGTGCCAGCAGTTACCAGTGGGGCAATCAGCCCCAGCATTTT. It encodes CASSYQWGNQPQHF.

CDR3 sequence: CATSDKTGDNSPLHF. CDR3 DNA: TGTGCCACCAGTGATAAGACAGGGGACAATTCACCCCTCCACTTT. The rearrangement joins TRBV24-1 to TRBJ1-6; 8 bases agree with TRBD1. Trimming cost V 3 bases and J 7 bases; bases outside gene matches: 4. Germline V gene lookup returns CDR1 KGHDR and CDR2 SFDVKD. The CDR3 is 15 residues long.

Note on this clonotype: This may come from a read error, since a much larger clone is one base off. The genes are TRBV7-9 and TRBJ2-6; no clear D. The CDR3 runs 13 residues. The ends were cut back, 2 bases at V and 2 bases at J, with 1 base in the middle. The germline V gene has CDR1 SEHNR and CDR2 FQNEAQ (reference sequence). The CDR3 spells CASSLPGANVLTF. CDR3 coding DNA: TGTGCCAGCAGCTTACCTGGGGCCAACGTCCTGACTTTC.

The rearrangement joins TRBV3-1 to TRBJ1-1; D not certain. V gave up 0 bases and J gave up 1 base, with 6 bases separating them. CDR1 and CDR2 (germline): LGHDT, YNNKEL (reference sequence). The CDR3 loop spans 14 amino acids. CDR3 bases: TGTGCCAGCAGCCAAGAAGTCTCGAACACTGAAGCTTTCTTT. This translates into CASSQEVSNTEAFF.

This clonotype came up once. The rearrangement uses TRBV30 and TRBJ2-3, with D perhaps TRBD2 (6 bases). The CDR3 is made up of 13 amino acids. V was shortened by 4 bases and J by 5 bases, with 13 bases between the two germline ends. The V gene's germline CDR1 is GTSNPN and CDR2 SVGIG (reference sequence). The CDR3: CAWIFGGRDTQYF. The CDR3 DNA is TGTGCCTGGATCTTCGGGGGTCGAGATACGCAGTATTTT.

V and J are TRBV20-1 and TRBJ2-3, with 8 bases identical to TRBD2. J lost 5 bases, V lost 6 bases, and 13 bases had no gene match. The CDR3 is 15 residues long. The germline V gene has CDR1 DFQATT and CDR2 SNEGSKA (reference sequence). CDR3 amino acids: CSAARAGGEGDTQYF. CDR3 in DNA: TGCAGTGCCGCCCGGGCGGGGGGTGAGGGAGATACGCAGTATTTT.

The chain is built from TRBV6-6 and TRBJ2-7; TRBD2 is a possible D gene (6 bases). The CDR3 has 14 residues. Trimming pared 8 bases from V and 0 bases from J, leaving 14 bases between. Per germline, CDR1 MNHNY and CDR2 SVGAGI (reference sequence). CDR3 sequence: CASQREENSYEQYF. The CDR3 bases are TGTGCCAGCCAAAGGGAGGAGAACTCCTACGAGCAGTACTTC.

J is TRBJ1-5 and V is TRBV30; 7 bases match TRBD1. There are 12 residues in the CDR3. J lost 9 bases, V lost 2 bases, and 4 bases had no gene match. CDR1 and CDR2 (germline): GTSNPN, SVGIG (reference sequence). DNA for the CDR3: TGTGCCTGGAGTTACAGGGGTCGGCCCCAGCATTTT. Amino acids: CAWSYRGRPQHF.

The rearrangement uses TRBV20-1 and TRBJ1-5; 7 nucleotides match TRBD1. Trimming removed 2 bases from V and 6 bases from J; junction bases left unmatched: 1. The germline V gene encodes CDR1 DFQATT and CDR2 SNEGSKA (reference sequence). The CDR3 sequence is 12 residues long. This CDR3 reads CSARQGGQPQHF. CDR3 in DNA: TGCAGTGCTAGACAGGGGGGTCAGCCCCAGCATTTT.

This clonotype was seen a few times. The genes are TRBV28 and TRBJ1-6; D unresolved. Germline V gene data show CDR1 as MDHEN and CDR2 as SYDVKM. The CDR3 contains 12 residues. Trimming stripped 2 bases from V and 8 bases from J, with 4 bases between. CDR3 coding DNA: TGTGCCAGCAGTTTACCGTATTCACCCCTCCACTTT. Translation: CASSLPYSPLHF.

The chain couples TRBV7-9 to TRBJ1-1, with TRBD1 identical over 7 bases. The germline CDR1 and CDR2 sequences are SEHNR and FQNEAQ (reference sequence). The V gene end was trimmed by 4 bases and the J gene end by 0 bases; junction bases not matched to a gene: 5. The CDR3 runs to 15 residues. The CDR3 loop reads CASSSLGTVNTEAFF. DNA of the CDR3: TGTGCCAGCAGCTCCCTCGGGACAGTGAACACTGAAGCTTTCTTT.